This T cell receptor beta chain was recorded in a study of cytomegalovirus exposure and HLA in healthy donors. For this clone: Its target is unknown.

Germline V CDR1 and CDR2: SGHDT, YYEEEE. This CDR3 comprises 15 residues. Trimming left V 5 bases short and J 0 bases short, with 9 bases between. Primers included in the PCR were 60 Vbeta and 13 Jbeta primers. Sequencing used immunoSEQ multiplex PCR; TCRdb keeps in-frame clones, though not all of them. The table shows approximately 110,000 clones, with 82% occurring only once. Study results and caveats: High specificity and sensitivity for cytomegalovirus status were reported for the classifier.

The clonotype comes from a woman between 18 and 30 years old in good health and CMV-seronegative. Sample: PBMCs. The chain has TRBV5-6 and TRBJ2-6, with D uncertain. The CDR3 region is CASSPLSSGANVLTF. The CDR3 DNA reads TGTGCCAGCAGTCCTCTTAGCTCTGGGGCCAACGTCCTGACTTTC.